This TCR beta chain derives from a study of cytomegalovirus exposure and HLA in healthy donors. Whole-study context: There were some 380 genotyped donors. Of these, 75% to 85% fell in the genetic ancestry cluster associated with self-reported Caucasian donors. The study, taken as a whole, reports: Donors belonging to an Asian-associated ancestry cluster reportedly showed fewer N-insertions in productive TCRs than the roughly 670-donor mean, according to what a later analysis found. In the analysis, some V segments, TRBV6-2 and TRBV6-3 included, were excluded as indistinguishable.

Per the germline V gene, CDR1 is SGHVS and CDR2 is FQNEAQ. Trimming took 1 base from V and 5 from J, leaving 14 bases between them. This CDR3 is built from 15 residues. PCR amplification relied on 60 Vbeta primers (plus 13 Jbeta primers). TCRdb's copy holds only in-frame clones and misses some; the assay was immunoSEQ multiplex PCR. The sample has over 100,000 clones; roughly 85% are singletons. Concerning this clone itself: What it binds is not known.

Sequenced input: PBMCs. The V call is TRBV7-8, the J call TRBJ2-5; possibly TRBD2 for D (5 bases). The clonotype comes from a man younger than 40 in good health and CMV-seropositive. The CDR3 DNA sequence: TGTGCCAGCAGCTTAGGAGGCGGGCAGAGGGAGACCCAGTACTTC. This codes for CASSLGGGQRETQYF.